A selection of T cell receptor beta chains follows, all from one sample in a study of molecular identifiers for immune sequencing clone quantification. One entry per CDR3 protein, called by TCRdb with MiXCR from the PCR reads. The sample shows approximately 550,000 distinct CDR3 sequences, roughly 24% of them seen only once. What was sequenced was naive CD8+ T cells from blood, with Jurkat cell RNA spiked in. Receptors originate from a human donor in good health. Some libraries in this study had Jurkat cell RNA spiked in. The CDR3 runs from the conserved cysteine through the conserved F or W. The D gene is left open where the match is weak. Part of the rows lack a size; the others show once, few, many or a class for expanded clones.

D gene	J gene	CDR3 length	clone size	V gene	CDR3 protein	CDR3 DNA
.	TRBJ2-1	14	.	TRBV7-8	CASSLIQVGDEQFF	TGTGCCAGCAGCTTGATCCAGGTGGGGGATGAGCAGTTCTTC
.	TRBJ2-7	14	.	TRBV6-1	CASSEIGQADEQYF	TGTGCCAGCAGTGAAATAGGTCAGGCTGACGAGCAGTACTTC
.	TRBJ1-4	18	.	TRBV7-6	CASSPSVVVDATNEKLFF	TGTGCCAGCAGCCCGTCGGTGGTGGTGGATGCAACTAATGAAAAACTGTTTTTT
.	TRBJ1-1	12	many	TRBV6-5	CATRAGNTEAFF	TGTGCCACGCGCGCTGGGAACACTGAAGCTTTCTTT
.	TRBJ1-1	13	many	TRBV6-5	CASTQAGWTEAFF	TGTGCCAGCACCCAAGCAGGGTGGACTGAAGCTTTCTTT
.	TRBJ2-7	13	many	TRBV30	CAWSVHEAAEQYF	TGTGCCTGGAGTGTACATGAGGCAGCAGAGCAGTACTTC
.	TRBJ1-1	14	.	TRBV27	CASSPTGVNTEAFF	TGTGCCAGCAGTCCCACGGGAGTCAACACTGAAGCTTTCTTT
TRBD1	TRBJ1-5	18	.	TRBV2	CGSSLLDRGLGSNQPQHF	TGTGGCAGCAGTCTATTGGACAGGGGGCTCGGCAGCAATCAGCCCCAGCATTTT
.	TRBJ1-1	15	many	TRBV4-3	CASSQDESMNTEAFF	TGCGCCAGCAGCCAAGATGAGTCGATGAACACTGAAGCTTTCTTT
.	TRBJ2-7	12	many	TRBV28	CASSSRVYEQYF	TGCGCCAGCAGCTCCAGGGTCTACGAGCAGTACTTC
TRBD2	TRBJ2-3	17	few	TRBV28	CASSSPREREGTDTQYF	TGTGCCAGCAGTTCCCCCCGGGAGCGGGAGGGCACAGATACGCAGTATTTT
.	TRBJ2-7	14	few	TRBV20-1	CSARDGAISYEQYF	TGCAGTGCTAGAGATGGGGCTATCTCCTACGAGCAGTACTTC
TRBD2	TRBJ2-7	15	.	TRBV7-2	CASSYTSGASYEQYF	TGTGCCAGCAGCTACACTAGCGGGGCCTCCTACGAGCAGTACTTC
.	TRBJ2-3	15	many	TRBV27	CATRRMHRDSDTQYF	TGTGCCACCCGTCGTATGCACAGGGACTCGGATACGCAGTATTTT
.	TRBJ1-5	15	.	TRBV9	CASSASGGGNQPQHF	TGTGCCAGCAGCGCGTCGGGGGGCGGCAATCAGCCCCAGCATTTT
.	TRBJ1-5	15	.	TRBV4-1	CASSQVYGFSQPQHF	TGCGCCAGCAGCCAAGTTTATGGGTTTAGTCAGCCCCAGCATTTT
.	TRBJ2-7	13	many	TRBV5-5	CASSPDTTYEQYF	TGTGCCAGCAGCCCGGACACCACCTACGAGCAGTACTTC
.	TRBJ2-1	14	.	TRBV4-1	CASSQDPSYNEQFF	TGCGCCAGCAGCCAAGATCCGTCCTACAATGAGCAGTTCTTC
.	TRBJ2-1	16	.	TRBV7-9	CASSLKSSGLYNEQSF	TGTGCCAGCAGCTTAAAATCCAGCGGACTATACAATGAGCAGTCCTTC
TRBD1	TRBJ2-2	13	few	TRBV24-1	CATSGTGSGELFF	TGTGCCACCAGTGGGACAGGGTCCGGGGAGCTGTTTTTT
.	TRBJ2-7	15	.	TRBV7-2	CASSFVPPGFYEQYF	TGTGCCAGCAGCTTTGTGCCCCCAGGGTTTTACGAGCAGTACTTC
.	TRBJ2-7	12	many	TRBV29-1	CSVEADPSEQYF	TGCAGCGTTGAAGCCGACCCGTCCGAGCAGTACTTC
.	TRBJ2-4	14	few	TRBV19	CASSIGGGKNIQYF	TGTGCCAGTAGTATCGGGGGCGGCAAAAACATTCAGTACTTC
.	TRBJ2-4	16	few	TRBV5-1	CASSPTVSGAKNIQYF	TGCGCCAGCAGTCCGACAGTAAGCGGAGCCAAAAACATTCAGTACTTC
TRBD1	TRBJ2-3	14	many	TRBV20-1	CSATDREITDTQYF	TGCAGTGCTACGGACAGGGAGATCACAGATACGCAGTATTTT
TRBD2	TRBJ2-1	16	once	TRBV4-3	CASSQDLMTSGNAQFF	TGCGCCAGCAGCCAAGATCTCATGACTAGCGGCAATGCGCAGTTCTTC
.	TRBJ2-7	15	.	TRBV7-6	CASRSMPGSAYEQYF	TGTGCCAGCAGATCAATGCCGGGGTCGGCCTACGAGCAGTACTTC
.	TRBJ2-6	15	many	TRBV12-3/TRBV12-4	CASSLTGSGANVLTF	TGTGCCAGCAGCCTTACAGGGTCTGGGGCCAACGTCCTGACTTTC
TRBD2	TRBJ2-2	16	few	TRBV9	CASSVVGRGDTGELFF	TGTGCCAGCAGCGTAGTCGGGCGGGGGGACACCGGGGAGCTGTTTTTT
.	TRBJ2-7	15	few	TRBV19	CASSAGTRGSYEQYF	TGTGCCAGTAGTGCCGGCACCAGGGGCTCCTACGAGCAGTACTTC
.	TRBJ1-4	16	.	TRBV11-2	CASSLDGSGFFEKLFF	TGTGCCAGCAGCTTAGATGGTTCAGGGTTCTTCGAAAAACTGTTTTTT
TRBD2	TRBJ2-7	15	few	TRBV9	CASSVAGGSSYEQYF	TGTGCCAGCAGCGTAGCTGGCGGGAGCTCCTACGAGCAGTACTTC
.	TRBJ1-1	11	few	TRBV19	CASSTTASAFF	TGTGCCAGTAGTACGACAGCGTCAGCTTTCTTT
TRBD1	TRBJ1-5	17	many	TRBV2	CASSEIGQGALGQPQHF	TGTGCCAGCAGTGAAATTGGCCAGGGGGCCTTAGGTCAGCCCCAGCATTTT
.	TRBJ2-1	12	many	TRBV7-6	CASSPGTLEQFF	TGTGCCAGCAGCCCGGGAACACTCGAGCAGTTCTTC
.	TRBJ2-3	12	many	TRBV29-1	CSVVGETDTQYF	TGCAGCGTTGTGGGGGAGACAGATACGCAGTATTTT
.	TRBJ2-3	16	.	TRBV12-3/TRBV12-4	CASSLDKSGLTDTQYF	TGTGCCAGCAGTTTAGACAAGTCCGGGCTCACAGATACGCAGTATTTT
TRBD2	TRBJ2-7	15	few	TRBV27	CASSLSGLAAYEQYF	TGTGCCAGCAGTTTATCGGGACTAGCGGCCTACGAGCAGTACTTC
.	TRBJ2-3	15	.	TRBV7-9	CASSLDSGRTDTQYF	TGTGCCAGCAGCTTAGATTCAGGGAGGACAGATACGCAGTATTTT
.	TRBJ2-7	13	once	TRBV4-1	CASSQSLSYKQYF	TGCGCCAGTAGCCAATCGTTAAGTTACAAGCAGTACTTC
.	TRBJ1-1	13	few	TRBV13	CASSLVRVPGAFF	TGTGCCAGCAGCTTAGTCAGGGTCCCCGGGGCTTTCTTT
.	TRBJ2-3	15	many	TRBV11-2	CASSFVGGRADTQYF	TGTGCCAGCAGCTTCGTCGGGGGCAGGGCAGATACGCAGTATTTT
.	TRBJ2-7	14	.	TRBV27	CASSFRGLLDEQYF	TGTGCCAGCAGTTTCCGGGGTCTTCTGGACGAGCAGTACTTC
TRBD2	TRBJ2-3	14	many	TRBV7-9	CASSHGTSGDTQYF	TGTGCCAGCAGCCATGGGACTAGCGGGGATACGCAGTATTTT
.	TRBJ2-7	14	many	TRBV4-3	CASTPGAGSYEQYF	TGCGCCAGCACCCCCGGAGCGGGCTCCTACGAGCAGTACTTC
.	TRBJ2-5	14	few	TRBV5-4	CASSFIGDGETQYF	TGTGCCAGCAGCTTTATCGGGGATGGGGAGACCCAGTACTTC
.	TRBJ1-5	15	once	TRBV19	CASSIGTRINQPQHF	TGTGCCAGTAGTATCGGGACACGGATCAATCAGCCCCAGCATTTT
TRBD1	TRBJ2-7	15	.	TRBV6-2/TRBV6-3	CASRPLRQGVYEQYF	TGTGCCAGCAGACCCCTACGACAGGGGGTCTACGAGCAGTACTTC
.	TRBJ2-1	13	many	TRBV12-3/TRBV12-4	CASSPPGDLGQFF	TGTGCCAGCAGTCCTCCCGGGGATCTTGGGCAGTTCTTC
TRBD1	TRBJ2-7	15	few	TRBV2	CASRPGQGYAYEQYF	TGTGCCAGCAGACCCGGACAGGGTTACGCTTACGAGCAGTACTTC
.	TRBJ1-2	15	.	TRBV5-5	CASSPPPGQGLGYTF	TGTGCCAGCAGCCCACCGCCCGGCCAGGGGCTTGGCTACACCTTC